This T cell receptor (beta chain) is from a study of blood T cell repertoires in COVID-19. Study background: In each case, the material was cDNA or gDNA derived from T cells, B-cell-depleted T cells, or PBMCs.

Repertoires were generated with immunoSEQ multiplex PCR, while TCRdb's copy carries only in-frame clones and drops some. This table has 150,000 to 200,000 clones, 70% to 90% appearing once. The clonotype originates from a man aged 55 to 69 with acute or convalescent COVID-19. The sample consisted of peripheral blood.

CDR3 coding DNA: TGCGCCAGCGCCCTCGAACAGGGCGATTCACCCCTCCACTTT. Translating gives CASALEQGDSPLHF. The rearrangement uses TRBV4-1 and TRBJ1-6, with D possibly being TRBD1 (6 bases). The CDR3 is 14 residues long. CDR1 is MGHRA and CDR2 is YSYEKL in the germline V gene. Trimming left V 8 bases short and J 8 bases short, with 16 bases between.